This T cell receptor beta chain was retrieved from a study of shared clonotypes between healthy human individuals. In the case of this clone: Its antigen is unknown.

V lost 5 bases to trimming and J lost 1 base; unmatched junction nucleotides: 6. This CDR3 is 14 amino acids long. CDR1 and CDR2 (germline): SGHRS, YFSETQ. The investigators split CD4+ cells into a CD45RA+ naive subset and a CD45RA-negative memory subset. Data came from immunoSEQ multiplex PCR; TCRdb stores just in-frame clones and leaves some out. The sample consists of 2 million to 2.5 million clones, more than 90% of them appearing once. Whole-study results and caveats: Tissues were not sampled, only blood, and their repertoires likely differ.

The sequence was collected from a man aged 18 to 29 in good health. The chain employs TRBV5-1 and TRBJ2-7; 7 bases fit TRBD2. What was sequenced was naive CD4+ T cells sorted from blood. This sample's subset: CD45RA+ positively selected. CDR3 region: CASRVGGWSYEQYF. As DNA, the CDR3 is TGCGCCAGCAGGGTCGGGGGGTGGTCCTACGAGCAGTACTTC.